Sequencing of this T cell receptor beta chain was carried out in a study of CD8 T cells in Susac syndrome. Study-level results: By the study's own acknowledgment, its TCR sequencing and HLA analysis included relatively few individuals.

Note on this clonotype: As yet, its antigen is unknown.

After extraction with the RNeasy kit, roughly 0.5 to 1 ug of the RNA was reverse transcribed using random hexamers. Via MiXCR, TCRdb re-called the immunoSEQ multiplex PCR reads, giving one row per CDR3 protein. The data contain more than 130,000 distinct CDR3 sequences, 90% to 95% of them singletons. CDR1 SGHAT and CDR2 FQDESV come from the germline V gene (reference sequence). The V and J ends lost 6 bases and 0 bases respectively, with 12 bases between them. The CDR3 sequence is 14 residues long. The sequence was obtained from a human donor in good health. Sequencing was performed on CD8+ T cells from PBMCs. The chain has TRBV11-1 and TRBJ2-7; TRBD2 might be the D (6 bases). The CDR3 is CASRRDFSSYEQYF. In DNA form, the CDR3 reads TGTGCCAGCAGACGGGACTTTAGCTCCTACGAGCAGTACTTC.